This T cell receptor beta chain was captured in a study of blood T cell repertoires in COVID-19. The CDR3 covers 14 residues. After removal of 4 bases from V and 6 bases from J, the junction contained 5 bases not matched to a gene. Germline-derived CDR1 and CDR2 are SGHRS and YFSETQ. Sequencing was performed with immunoSEQ multiplex PCR; in TCRdb, only in-frame clones are kept and a portion is missing. The top ten hold approximately 2.4% of the sample, which has approximately 220,000 clones, roughly 87% seen once. This chain uses TRBV5-1 with TRBJ2-2, with TRBD1 matching over 8 bases. The sample consisted of PBMCs or T cells enriched from blood (not recorded which). The TCR was taken from a woman in her 30s with acute COVID-19. CDR3 sequence (DNA): TGCGCCAGCAGCCAAGACAGGGGTGCCGGGGAGCTGTTTTTT. It codes for CASSQDRGAGELFF.